A selection of T cell receptor beta chains follows, all from one sample in a study of monozygotic twins with inflammatory bowel disease. TCRdb reprocessed the 5' RACE reads, with one entry per CDR3 protein and no DNA. This sample's table reports 420,000 or so distinct CDR3 sequences. Sequencing input: blood. These receptors were taken from a human donor with ulcerative colitis or Crohn's disease, or a healthy co-twin of an affected twin (not recorded which). Both conserved end residues are part of each CDR3.

cdr3_aa j_call v_call
CASSRLAGVPEQFF TRBJ2-1 TRBV4-2
CASTVGSATNEKLFF TRBJ1-4 TRBV6-1
CASTLGLVEYGYTF TRBJ1-2 TRBV7-9
CASSPSRAGENNEQFF TRBJ2-1 TRBV5-1
CASSLGTSVVTDTQYF TRBJ2-3 TRBV27
CASRSVDQNTGELFF TRBJ2-2 TRBV5-6
CASSFVQNQPQHF TRBJ1-5 TRBV12-3/TRBV12-4
CSARDRLAGGVYNEQFF TRBJ2-1 TRBV20-1
CASSLWGVGTEAFF TRBJ1-1 TRBV5-6
CASSRAGPAAGELFF TRBJ2-2 TRBV6-1
CASSLDRSTQYF TRBJ2-5 TRBV5-1
CSARIAGSRETQYF TRBJ2-5 TRBV20-1
CASSQDEKGRANTGELFF TRBJ2-2 TRBV4-3
CASSDRGEKLFF TRBJ1-4 TRBV2
CASSLGVVGTDTQYF TRBJ2-3 TRBV5-1
CASSTIDEHNF TRBJ1-1 TRBV5-6
CSARRAGGQDTQYF TRBJ2-3 TRBV20-1
CASSQDGGSTEAFF TRBJ1-1 TRBV4-1
CASKGLGSANTGELFF TRBJ2-2 TRBV2
CASSQVWGGRTANTGELFF TRBJ2-2 TRBV3-1
CASSEIWVRLAGGSYNEQFF TRBJ2-1 TRBV10-2
CASRLVSGRAYLYNEQFF TRBJ2-1 TRBV6-1